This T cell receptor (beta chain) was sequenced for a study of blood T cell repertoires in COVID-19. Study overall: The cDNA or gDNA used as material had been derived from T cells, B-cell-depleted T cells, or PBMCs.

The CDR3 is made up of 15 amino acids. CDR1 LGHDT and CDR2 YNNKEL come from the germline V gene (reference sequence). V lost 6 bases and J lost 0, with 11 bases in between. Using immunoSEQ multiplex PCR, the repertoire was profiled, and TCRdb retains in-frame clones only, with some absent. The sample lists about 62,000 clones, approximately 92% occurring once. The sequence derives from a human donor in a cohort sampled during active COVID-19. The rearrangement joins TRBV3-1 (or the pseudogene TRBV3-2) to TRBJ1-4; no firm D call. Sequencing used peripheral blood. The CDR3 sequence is CASSPTVATNEKLFF. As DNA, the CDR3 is TGTGCCAGCAGTCCCACAGTGGCAACTAATGAAAAACTGTTTTTT.